This passage covers 6 T cell receptor beta chains from one sample sequenced in a study of T-cell reconstitution after alpha-beta-depleted transplantation in children. Preparing the TCRbeta library involved the use of unique molecular identifiers. One entry per CDR3 protein results from TCRdb running MiXCR on the PCR reads. The data show about 580,000 distinct CDR3 sequences, roughly 23% seen once. The sample was PBMCs, mostly from graft donor cells, taken 360 days after TCRalphabeta/CD19-depleted stem cell transplant. The receptors originated from a boy in the first two years of life who had a stem cell transplant for acute myeloid leukemia, so the T cells may come from the graft donor.

The chain combines TRBV7-6 with TRBJ2-3; 7 bases are shared with TRBD2. The CDR3 loop spans 14 amino acids. From germline, CDR1 is SGHVS and CDR2 FNYEAQ. With 5 bases clipped from V and 6 bases from J, the junction kept 8 bases outside the gene matches. CDR3 in DNA: TGTGCCAGCAGCAGATCTAGGGGAGGGGATACGCAGTATTTT. Protein product: CASSRSRGGDTQYF.

This sequence joins TRBV28 and TRBJ2-1; D might be TRBD1 or TRBD2, each matching 5 bases. V was cut by 9 bases and J by 7 bases, with 13 bases left in between. The CDR3 runs to 12 residues. CDR1 is MDHEN and CDR2 is SYDVKM in the germline V gene. CDR3 nucleotides: TGTGCCAGTTTGGGACGCCCAAATGAGCAGTTCTTC. Translation gives CASLGRPNEQFF.

This chain joins TRBV12-3 or TRBV12-4 and TRBJ2-1; 8 nucleotides agree with TRBD2. This CDR3 region has 12 residues. Trimming at V came to 5 bases and at J to 14 bases, leaving 8 bases not matched to a gene. The CDR3 DNA follows: TGTGCCAGCAGTCCCCCCTCGGGGGGGGAGTTCTTC. Encoded protein: CASSPPSGGEFF.

This clonotype was seen a few times. This sequence joins TRBV12-3 or TRBV12-4 and TRBJ1-2; D is undetermined. V was trimmed by 3 bases and J by 7 bases, leaving 9 bases between them. The CDR3 sequence is 12 residues long. CDR3 region: CASSLWGIGYTF. As DNA, the CDR3 is TGTGCCAGCAGTTTGTGGGGTATTGGCTACACCTTC.

With respect to this clonotype: This may be a read error: a much more frequent sequence differs by one nucleotide. This chain joins TRBV4-1 and TRBJ2-3, with D possibly TRBD2 on 5 matching bases. Germline loops: CDR1 MGHRA, CDR2 YSYEKL. This CDR3 spans 15 amino acids. CDR3 bases: TGCGCCAACAGCCAGACTCCGCGGGGCACAGATACGCAGTATTTT. Amino acids: CANSQTPRGTDTQYF.

CDR3 nucleotides: TGTGCCAGCAGCCGTGCAGGCCCCTTGAACACTGAAGCTTTCTTT. This encodes CASSRAGPLNTEAFF. The V call is TRBV5-5, the J call TRBJ1-1; no clear D. This CDR3 has 15 residues. Trimming removed 4 bases from V and 0 bases from J, with 13 bases in between. From germline, CDR1 is SGHKS and CDR2 YYEKEE (reference sequence).